This note documents a single T cell receptor (beta chain) sequence. This entry is derived from a study of blood T cell repertoires in COVID-19. Germline values: CDR1 SQVTM, CDR2 ANQGSEA. This CDR3 is built from 15 residues. Trimming took 6 bases from V and 0 from J; bases not matched to a gene: 6. Measured with immunoSEQ multiplex PCR; TCRdb has only the in-frame clones, and not every one. Among about 270,000 clones listed, approximately 83% were seen once. This chain uses TRBV29-1 with TRBJ2-4; 9 bases align to TRBD1. The TCR was taken from a woman in her sixties or seventies with acute or convalescent COVID-19. The sample consisted of peripheral blood. The CDR3 nucleotides read TGCAGCGTGGGACAGGGAGTACTAGCCAAAAACATTCAGTACTTC. It is translated as CSVGQGVLAKNIQYF.